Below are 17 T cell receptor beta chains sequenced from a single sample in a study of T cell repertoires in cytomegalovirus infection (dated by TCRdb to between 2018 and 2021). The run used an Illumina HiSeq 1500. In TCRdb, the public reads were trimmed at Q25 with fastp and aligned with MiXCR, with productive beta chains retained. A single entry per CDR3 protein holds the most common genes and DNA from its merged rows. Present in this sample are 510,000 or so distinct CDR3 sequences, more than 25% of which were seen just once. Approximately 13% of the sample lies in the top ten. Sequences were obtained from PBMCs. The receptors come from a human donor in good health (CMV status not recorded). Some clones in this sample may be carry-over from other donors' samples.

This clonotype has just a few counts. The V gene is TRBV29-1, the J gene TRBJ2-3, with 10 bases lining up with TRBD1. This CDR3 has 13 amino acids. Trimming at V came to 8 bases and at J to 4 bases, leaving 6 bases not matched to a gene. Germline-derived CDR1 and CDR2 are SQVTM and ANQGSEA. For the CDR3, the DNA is TGCAGCCTTGGGACAGGGGTTGCAGATACGCAGTATTTT. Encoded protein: CSLGTGVADTQYF.

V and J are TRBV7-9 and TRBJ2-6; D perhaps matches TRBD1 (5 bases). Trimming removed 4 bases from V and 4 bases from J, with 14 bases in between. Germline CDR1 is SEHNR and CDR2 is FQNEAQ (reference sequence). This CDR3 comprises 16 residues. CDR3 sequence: CASSSSRAEGANVLTF. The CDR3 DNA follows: TGTGCCAGCAGCTCCTCCAGGGCGGAAGGGGCCAACGTCCTGACTTTC. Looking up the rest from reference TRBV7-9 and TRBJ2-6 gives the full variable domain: DTGVSQNPRHKITKRGQNVTFRCDPISEHNRLYWYRQTLGQGPEFLTYFQNEAQLEKSRLLSDRFSAERPKGSFSTLEIQRTEQGDSAMYLCASSSSRAEGANVLTFGAGSRLTVL.

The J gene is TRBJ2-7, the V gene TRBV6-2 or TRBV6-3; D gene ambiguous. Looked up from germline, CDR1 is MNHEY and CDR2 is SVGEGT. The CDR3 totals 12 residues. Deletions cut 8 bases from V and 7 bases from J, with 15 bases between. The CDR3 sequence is CASSQALGEQYV. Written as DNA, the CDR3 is TGTGCCAGCTCCCAGGCCCTGGGGGAGCAGTACGTC.

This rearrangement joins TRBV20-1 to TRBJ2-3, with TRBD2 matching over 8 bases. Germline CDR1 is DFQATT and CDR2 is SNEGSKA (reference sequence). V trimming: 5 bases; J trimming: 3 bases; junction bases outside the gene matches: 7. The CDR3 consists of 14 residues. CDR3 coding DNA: TGCAGTGCTGTAGCGGGACATAGTACAGATACGCAGTATTTT. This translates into CSAVAGHSTDTQYF.

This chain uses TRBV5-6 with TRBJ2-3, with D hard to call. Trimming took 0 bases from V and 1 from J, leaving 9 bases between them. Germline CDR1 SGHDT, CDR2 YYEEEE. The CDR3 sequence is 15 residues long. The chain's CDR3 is CASSLEVIGTDTQYF. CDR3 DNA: TGTGCCAGCAGCTTGGAGGTAATAGGCACAGATACGCAGTATTTT.

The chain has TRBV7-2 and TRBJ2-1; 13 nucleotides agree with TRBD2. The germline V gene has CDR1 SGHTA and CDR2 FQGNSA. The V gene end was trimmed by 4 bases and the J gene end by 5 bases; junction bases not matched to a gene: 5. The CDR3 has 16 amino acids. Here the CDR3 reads CASSSRTSGSNNEQFF. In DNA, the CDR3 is TGTGCCAGCAGCTCCAGGACTAGCGGGAGCAACAATGAGCAGTTCTTC.

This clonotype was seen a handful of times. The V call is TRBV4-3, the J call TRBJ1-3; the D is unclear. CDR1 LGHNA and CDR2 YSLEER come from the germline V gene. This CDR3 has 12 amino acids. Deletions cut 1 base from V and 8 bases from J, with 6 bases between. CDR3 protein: CASSQVSDTIYF. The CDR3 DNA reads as TGCGCCAGCAGCCAAGTCTCTGACACCATATATTTT.

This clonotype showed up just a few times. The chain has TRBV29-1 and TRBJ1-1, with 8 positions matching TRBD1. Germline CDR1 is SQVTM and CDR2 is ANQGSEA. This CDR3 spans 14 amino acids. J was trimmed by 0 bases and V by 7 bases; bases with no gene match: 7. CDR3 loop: CSGADRGLNTEAFF. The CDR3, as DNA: TGCAGCGGCGCCGACAGGGGTCTGAACACTGAAGCTTTCTTT.

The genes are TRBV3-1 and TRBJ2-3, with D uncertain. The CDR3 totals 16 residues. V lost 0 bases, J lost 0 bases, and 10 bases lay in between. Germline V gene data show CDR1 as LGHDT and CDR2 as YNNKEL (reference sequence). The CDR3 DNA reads TGTGCCAGCAGCCAAGATCCTCTACCAAGCACAGATACGCAGTATTTT. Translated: CASSQDPLPSTDTQYF.

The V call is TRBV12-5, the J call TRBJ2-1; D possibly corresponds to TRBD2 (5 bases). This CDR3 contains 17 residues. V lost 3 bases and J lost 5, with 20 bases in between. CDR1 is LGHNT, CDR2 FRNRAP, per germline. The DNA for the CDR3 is TGTGCTAGTGGTTTCTTCCCGGCGGGCTTCCCCCACAATGAGCAGTTCTTC. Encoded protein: CASGFFPAGFPHNEQFF.

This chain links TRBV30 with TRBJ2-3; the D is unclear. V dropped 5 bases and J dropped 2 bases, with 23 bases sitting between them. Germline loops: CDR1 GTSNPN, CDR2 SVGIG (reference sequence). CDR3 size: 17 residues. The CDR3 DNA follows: TGTGCCTGGCTAACCGCCGTTGAGGAAGCACCCACAGATACGCAGTATTTT. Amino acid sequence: CAWLTAVEEAPTDTQYF. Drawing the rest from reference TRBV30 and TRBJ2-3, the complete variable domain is SQTIHQWPATLVQPVGSPLSLECTVEGTSNPNLYWYRQAAGRGLQLLFYSVGIGQISSEVPQNLSASRPQDRQFILSSKKLLLSDSGFYLCAWLTAVEEAPTDTQYFGPGTRLTVL.

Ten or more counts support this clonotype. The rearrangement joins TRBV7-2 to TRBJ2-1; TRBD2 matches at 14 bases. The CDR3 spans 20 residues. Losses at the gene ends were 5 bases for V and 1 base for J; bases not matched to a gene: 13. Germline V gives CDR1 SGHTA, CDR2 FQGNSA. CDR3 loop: CASSVISGTSGSRSYNEQFF. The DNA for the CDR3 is TGTGCCAGCAGCGTCATCTCCGGGACTAGCGGGAGTCGTTCCTACAATGAGCAGTTCTTC.

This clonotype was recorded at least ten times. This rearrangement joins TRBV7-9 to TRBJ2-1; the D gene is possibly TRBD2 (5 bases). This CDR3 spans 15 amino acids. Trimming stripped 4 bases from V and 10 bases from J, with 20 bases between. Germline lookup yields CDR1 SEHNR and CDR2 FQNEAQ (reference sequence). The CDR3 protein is CASSSPTRAIREQFF. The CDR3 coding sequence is TGTGCCAGCAGCTCACCTACTAGGGCCATACGGGAGCAGTTCTTC.

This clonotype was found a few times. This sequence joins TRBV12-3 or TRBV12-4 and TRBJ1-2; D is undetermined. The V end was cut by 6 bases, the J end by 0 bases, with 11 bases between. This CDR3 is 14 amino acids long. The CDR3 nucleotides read TGTGCCAGCAGGGGAGCTACAGCTAACTATGGCTACACCTTC. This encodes CASRGATANYGYTF.

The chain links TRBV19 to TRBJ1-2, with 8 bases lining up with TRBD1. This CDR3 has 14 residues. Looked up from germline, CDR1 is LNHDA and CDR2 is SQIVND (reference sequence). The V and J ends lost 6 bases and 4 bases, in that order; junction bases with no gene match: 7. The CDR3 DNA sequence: TGTGCCAGTAGACCGGGACAGGTTGGCTATGGCTACACCTTC. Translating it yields CASRPGQVGYGYTF. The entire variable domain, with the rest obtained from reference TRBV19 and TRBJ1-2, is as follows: DGGITQSPKYLFRKEGQNVTLSCEQNLNHDAMYWYRQDPGQGLRLIYYSQIVNDFQKGDIAEGYSVSREKKESFPLTVTSAQKNPTAFYLCASRPGQVGYGYTFGSGTRLTVV.

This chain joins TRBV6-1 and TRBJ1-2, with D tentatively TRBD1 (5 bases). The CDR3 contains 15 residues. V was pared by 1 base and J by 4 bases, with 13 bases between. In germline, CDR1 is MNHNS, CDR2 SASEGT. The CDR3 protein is CASSEVGQASYGYTF. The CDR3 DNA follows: TGTGCCAGCAGTGAAGTGGGGCAGGCGAGCTATGGCTACACCTTC.

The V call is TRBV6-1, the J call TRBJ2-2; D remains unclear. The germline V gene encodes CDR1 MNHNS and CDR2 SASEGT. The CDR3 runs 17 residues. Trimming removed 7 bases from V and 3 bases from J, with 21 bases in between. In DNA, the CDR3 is TGTGCCAGCAAGGGCCCAGCTGAAACGGCGGACACCGGGGAGCTGTTTTTT. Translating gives CASKGPAETADTGELFF.